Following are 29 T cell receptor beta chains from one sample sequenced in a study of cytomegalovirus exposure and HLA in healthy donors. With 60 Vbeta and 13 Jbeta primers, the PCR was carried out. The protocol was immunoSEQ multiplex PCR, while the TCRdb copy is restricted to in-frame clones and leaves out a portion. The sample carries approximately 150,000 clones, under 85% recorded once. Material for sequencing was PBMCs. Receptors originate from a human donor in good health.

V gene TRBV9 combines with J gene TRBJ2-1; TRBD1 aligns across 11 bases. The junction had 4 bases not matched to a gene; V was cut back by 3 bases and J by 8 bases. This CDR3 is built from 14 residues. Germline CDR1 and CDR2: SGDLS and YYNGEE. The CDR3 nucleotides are TGTGCCAGCAGCGATCGGACAGGGGGCGATGAGCAGTTCTTC. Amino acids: CASSDRTGGDEQFF.

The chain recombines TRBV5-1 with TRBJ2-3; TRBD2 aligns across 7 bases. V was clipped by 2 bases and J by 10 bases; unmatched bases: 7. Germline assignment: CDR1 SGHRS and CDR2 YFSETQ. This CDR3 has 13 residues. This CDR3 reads CASSFASGGSQYF. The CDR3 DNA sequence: TGCGCCAGCAGCTTCGCTAGCGGAGGTTCGCAGTATTTT.

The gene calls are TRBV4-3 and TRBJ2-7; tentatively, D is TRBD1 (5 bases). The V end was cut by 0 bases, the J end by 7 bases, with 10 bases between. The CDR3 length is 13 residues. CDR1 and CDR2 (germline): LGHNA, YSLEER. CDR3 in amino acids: CASSQDRTREQYF. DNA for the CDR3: TGCGCCAGCAGCCAAGATCGGACAAGGGAGCAGTACTTC.

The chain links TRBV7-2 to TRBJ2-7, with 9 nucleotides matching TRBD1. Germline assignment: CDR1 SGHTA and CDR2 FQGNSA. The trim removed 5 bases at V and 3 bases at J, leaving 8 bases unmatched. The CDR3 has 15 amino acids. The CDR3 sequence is CASSPGTGSIYEQYF. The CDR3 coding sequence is TGTGCCAGCAGCCCCGGGACAGGGAGCATCTACGAGCAGTACTTC.

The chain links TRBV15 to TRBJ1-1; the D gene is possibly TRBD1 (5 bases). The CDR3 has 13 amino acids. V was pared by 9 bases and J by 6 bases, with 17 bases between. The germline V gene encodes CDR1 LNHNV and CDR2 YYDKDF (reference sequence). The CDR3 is CATALGGEAEAFF. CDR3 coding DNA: TGTGCCACAGCCCTGGGGGGAGAAGCTGAAGCTTTCTTT.

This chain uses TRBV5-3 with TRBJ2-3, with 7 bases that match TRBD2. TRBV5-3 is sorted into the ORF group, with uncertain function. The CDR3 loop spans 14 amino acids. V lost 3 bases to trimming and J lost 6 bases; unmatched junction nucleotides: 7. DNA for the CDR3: TGTGCCAGAAGCTGGCGGGAGCTAGCCGATACGCAGTATTTT. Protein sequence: CARSWRELADTQYF.

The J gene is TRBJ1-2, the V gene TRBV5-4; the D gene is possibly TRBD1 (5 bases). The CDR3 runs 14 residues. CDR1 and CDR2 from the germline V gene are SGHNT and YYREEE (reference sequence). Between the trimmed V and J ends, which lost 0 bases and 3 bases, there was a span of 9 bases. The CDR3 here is CASSLDPGDYGYTF. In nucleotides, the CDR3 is TGTGCCAGCAGCTTGGACCCGGGGGACTATGGCTACACCTTC.

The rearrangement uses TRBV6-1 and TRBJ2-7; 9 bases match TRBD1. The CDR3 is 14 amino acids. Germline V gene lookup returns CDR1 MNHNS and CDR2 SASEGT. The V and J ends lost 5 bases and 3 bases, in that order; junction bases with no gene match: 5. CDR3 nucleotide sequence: TGTGCCAGCAGTACCATGGGACAGGGCTACGAGCAGTACTTC. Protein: CASSTMGQGYEQYF.

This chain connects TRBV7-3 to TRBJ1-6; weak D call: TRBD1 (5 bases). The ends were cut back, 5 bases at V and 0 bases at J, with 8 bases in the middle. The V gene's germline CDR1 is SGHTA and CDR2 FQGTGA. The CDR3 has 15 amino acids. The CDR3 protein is CASSRDSSYNSPLHF. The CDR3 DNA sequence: TGTGCCAGCAGCCGAGACAGCTCCTATAATTCACCCCTCCACTTT. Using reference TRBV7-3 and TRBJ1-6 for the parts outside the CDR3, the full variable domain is GAGVSQTPSNKVTEKGKYVELRCDPISGHTALYWYRQSLGQGPEFLIYFQGTGAADDSGLPNDRFFAVRPEGSVSTLKIQRTERGDSAVYLCASSRDSSYNSPLHFGNGTRLTVT.

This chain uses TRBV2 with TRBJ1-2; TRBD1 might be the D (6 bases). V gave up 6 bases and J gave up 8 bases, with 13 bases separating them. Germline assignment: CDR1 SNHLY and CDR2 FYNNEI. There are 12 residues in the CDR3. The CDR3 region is CASRRGSGGYTF. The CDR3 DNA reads TGTGCCAGCAGGAGGGGGTCGGGAGGCTACACCTTC.

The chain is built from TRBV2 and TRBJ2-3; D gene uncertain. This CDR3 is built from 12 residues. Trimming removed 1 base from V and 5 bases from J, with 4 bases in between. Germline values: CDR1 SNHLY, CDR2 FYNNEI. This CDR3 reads CASSEGQDTQYF. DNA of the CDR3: TGTGCCAGCAGTGAAGGGCAAGATACGCAGTATTTT.

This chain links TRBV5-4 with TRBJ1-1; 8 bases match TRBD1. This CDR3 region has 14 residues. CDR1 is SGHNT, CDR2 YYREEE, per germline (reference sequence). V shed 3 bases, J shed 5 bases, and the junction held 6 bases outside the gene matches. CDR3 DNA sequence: TGTGCCAGCAGCTCCCGTACAGGGGGGACTGAAGCTTTCTTT. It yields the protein CASSSRTGGTEAFF.

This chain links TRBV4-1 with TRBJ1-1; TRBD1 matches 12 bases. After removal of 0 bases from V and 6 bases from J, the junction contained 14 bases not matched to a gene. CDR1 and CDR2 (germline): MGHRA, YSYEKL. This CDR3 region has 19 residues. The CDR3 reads CASSQDPPGQGARNAEAFF. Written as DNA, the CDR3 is TGCGCCAGCAGCCAAGACCCCCCGGGACAGGGGGCCAGAAACGCTGAAGCTTTCTTT.

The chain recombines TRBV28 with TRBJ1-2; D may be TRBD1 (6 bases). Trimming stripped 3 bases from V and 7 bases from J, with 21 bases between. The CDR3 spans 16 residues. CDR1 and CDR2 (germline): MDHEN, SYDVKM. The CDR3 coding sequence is TGTGCCAGCAGTTTGGCGGACGGCGCAGGGGAATCTGGCTACACCTTC. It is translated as CASSLADGAGESGYTF.

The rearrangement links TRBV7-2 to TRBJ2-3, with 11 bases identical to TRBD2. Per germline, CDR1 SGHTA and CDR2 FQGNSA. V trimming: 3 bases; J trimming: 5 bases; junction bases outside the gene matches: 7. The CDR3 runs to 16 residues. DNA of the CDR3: TGTGCCAGCAGCTTTGTTAGCGGGGGGGACGGAGATACGCAGTATTTT. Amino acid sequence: CASSFVSGGDGDTQYF.

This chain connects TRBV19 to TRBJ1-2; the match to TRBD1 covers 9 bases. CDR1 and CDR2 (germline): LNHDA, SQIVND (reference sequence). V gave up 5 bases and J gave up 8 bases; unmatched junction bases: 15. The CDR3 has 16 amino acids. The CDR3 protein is CASSPTLTGGAGGYTF. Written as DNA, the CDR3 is TGTGCCAGTAGTCCAACTCTTACAGGGGGCGCAGGAGGCTACACCTTC.

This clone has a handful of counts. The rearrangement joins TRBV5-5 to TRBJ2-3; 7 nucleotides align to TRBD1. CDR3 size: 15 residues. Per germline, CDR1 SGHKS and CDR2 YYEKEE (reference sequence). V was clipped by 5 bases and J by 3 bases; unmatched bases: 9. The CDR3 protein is CASRHTGESTDTQYF. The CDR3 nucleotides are TGTGCCAGCAGACATACAGGGGAATCGACAGATACGCAGTATTTT.

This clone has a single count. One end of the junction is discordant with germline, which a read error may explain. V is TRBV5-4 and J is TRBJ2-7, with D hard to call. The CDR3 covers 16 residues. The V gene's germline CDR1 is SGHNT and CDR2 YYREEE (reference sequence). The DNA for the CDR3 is TGTGCCAGCAGCCCCGACGGAGCTAGGCTCCCCTACGAGCAGTGCTTC. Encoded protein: CASSPDGARLPYEQCF.

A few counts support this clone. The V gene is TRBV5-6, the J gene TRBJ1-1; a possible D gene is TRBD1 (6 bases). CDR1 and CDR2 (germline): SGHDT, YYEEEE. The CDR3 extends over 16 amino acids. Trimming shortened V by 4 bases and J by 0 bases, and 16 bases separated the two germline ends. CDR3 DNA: TGTGCCAGCAGCCAGGACAGCCTAAGCTTGAACACTGAAGCTTTCTTT. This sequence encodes CASSQDSLSLNTEAFF.

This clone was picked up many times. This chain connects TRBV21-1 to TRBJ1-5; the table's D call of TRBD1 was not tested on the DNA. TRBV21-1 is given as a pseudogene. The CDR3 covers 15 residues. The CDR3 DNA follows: TGTGCCATCACCGGGACAGGGAGTAGCAATCAGCCCCAGCATTTT. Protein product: CAITGTGSSNQPQHF.

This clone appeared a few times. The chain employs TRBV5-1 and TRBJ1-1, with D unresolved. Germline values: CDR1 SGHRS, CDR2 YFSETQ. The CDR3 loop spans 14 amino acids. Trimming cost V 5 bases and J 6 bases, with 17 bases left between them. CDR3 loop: CASRSGERRSEAFF. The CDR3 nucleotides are TGCGCCAGCAGATCTGGGGAGCGAAGGTCTGAAGCTTTCTTT.

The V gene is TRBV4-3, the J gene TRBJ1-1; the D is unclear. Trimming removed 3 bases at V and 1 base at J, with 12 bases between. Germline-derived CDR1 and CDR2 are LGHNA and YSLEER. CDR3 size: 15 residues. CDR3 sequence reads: CASSHSTPPNTEAFF. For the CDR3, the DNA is TGCGCCAGCAGCCACTCAACACCACCGAACACTGAAGCTTTCTTT.

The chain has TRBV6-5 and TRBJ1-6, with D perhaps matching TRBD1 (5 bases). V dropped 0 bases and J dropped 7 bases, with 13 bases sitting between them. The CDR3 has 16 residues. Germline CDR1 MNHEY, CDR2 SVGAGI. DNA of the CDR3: TGTGCCAGCAGTTACTCGGCAGGGAATAGGAATTCACCCCTCCACTTT. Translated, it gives CASSYSAGNRNSPLHF.

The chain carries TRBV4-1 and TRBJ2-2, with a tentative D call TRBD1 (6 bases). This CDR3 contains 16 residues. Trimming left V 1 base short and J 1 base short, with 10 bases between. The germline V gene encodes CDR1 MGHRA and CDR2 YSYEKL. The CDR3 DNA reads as TGCGCCAGCAGCCAAGTTGGGGGCCGGAACACCGGGGAGCTGTTTTTT. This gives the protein CASSQVGGRNTGELFF.

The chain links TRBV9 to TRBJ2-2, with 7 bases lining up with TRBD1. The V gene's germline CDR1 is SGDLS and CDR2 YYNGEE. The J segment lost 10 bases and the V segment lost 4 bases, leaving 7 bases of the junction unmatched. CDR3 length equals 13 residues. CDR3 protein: CASSRTGVEELFF. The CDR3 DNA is TGTGCCAGCAGCCGAACAGGGGTGGAGGAGCTGTTTTTT. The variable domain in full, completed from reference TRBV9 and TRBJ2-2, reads DSGVTQTPKHLITATGQRVTLRCSPRSGDLSVYWYQQSLDQGLQFLIQYYNGEERAKGNILERFSAQQFPDLHSELNLSSLELGDSALYFCASSRTGVEELFFGEGSRLTVL.

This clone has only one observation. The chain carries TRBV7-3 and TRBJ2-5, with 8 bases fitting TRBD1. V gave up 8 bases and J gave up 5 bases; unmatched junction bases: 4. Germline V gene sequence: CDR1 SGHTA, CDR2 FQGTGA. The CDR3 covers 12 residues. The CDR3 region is CASGQGSETQYF. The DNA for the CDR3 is TGTGCCAGCGGACAGGGCTCGGAGACCCAGTACTTC.

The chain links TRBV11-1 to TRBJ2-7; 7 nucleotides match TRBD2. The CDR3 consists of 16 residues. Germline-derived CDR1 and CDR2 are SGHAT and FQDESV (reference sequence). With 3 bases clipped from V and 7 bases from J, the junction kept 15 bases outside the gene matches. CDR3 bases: TGTGCCAGCAGCTTGGGGAGGGAGAGAAACGTCGGGGAGCAGTACTTC. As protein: CASSLGRERNVGEQYF.

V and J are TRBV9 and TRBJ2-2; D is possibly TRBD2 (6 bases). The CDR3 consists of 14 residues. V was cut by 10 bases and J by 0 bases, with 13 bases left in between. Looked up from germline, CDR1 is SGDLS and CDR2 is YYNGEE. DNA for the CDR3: TGTGCCGGCGGGACGACCGCGAACACCGGGGAGCTGTTTTTT. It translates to CAGGTTANTGELFF.

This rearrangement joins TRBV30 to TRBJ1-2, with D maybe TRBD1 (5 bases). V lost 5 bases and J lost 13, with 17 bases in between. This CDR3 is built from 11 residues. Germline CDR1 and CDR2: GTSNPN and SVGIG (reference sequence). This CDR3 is CAWLQGAEPTF. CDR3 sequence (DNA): TGTGCCTGGCTTCAAGGGGCGGAGCCCACCTTC.